A few counts support the clone carrying this T cell receptor (beta chain). Its target is unknown. The germline V gene encodes CDR1 SNHLY and CDR2 FYNNEI. Trimming shortened V by 9 bases and J by 1 base, and 11 bases separated the two germline ends. This CDR3 is built from 13 residues. This sample was taken from a study of blood T cells in healthy people across ages. Overall study context: About one barcoded beta molecule was captured per two T cells (by template switching). Points from the study as a whole: Unsorted PBMC material precluded a definitive naive versus antigen-experienced comparison.

With a J-beta primer mix and a sample-barcoded 5' primer, a second PCR ran roughly 6 to 12 cycles. Using its own MiXCR run on the 5' RACE reads, TCRdb lists one record per CDR3 protein. The sample consists of around 1,500,000 distinct CDR3 sequences, approximately 40% of them appearing once. Per sample, a minimum of 6.5 million PBMCs were isolated. This sequence was found in a woman aged 18-30 years in good health. Sequences were obtained from blood. V usage is TRBV2 and J usage is TRBJ2-3, with a possible D match to TRBD2 (6 bases). CDR3 nucleotides: TGTGCCAGTGGTTGGGGGGGCACAGATACGCAGTATTTT. Translated, it gives CASGWGGTDTQYF.